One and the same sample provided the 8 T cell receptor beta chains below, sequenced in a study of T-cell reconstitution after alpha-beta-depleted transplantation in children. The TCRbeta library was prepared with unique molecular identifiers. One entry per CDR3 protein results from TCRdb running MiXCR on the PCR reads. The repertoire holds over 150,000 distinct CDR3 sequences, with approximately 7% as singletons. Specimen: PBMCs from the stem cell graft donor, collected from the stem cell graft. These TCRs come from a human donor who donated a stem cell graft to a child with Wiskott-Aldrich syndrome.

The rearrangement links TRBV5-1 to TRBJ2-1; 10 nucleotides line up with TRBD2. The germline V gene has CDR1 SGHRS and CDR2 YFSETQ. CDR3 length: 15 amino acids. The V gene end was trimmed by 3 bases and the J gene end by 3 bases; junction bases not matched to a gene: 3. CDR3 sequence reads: CASSWTSGFYNEQFF. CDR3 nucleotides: TGCGCCAGCAGCTGGACTAGCGGATTCTACAATGAGCAGTTCTTC.

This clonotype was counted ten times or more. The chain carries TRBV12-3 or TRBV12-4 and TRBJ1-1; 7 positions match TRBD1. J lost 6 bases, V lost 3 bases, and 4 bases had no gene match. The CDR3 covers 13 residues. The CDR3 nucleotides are TGTGCCAGCAGTTTCGGGACAGTCGCTGAAGCTTTCTTT. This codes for CASSFGTVAEAFF.

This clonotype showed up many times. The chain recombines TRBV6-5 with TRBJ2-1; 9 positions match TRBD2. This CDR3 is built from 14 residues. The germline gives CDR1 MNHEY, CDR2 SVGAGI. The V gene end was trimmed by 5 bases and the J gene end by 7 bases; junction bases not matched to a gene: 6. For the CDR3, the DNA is TGTGCCAGCAGTCGCGGGGGGGCGGGAAATGAGCAGTTCTTC. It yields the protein CASSRGGAGNEQFF.

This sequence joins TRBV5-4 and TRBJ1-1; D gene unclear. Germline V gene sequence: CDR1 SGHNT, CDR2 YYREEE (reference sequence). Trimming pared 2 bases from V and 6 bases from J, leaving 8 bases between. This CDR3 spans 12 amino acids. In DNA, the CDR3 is TGTGCCAGCAGCTTAGACATATCTGAAGCTTTCTTT. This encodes CASSLDISEAFF.

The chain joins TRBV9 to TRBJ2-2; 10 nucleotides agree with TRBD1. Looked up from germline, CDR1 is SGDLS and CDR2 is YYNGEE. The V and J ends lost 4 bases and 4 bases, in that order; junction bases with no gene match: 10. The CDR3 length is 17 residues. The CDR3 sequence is CASSRDIGDRGTGELFF. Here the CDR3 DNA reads TGTGCCAGCAGCCGAGACATAGGGGACAGGGGCACCGGGGAGCTGTTTTTT.

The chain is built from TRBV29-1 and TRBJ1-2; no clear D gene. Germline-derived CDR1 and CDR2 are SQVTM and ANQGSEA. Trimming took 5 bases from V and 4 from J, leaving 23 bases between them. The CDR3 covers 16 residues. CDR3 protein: CSVLSAFTEGGYGYTF. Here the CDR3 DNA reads TGCAGCGTTCTTTCAGCCTTTACGGAGGGAGGCTATGGCTACACCTTC.

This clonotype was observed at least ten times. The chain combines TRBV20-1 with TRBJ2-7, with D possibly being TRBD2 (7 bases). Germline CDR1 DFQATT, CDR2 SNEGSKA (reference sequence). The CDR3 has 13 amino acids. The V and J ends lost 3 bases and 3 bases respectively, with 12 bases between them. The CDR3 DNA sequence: TGCAGTGCTAGGTGGGAGGGGGGCTACGAGCAGTACTTC. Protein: CSARWEGGYEQYF.

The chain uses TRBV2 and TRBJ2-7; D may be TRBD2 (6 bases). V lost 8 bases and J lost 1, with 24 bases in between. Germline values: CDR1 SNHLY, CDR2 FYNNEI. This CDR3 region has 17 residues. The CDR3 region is CASCSLMSSGLSYEQYF. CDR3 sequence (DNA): TGTGCCAGCTGCTCGCTTATGAGTAGCGGCTTATCCTACGAGCAGTACTTC.